These T cell receptor beta chains were read from a single sample in a study of blood T cells in healthy people across ages. One entry per CDR3 protein results from TCRdb running MiXCR on the 5' RACE reads. Seen here are 800,000 to 950,000 distinct CDR3 sequences, approximately 32% observed once, and the top ten hold about a tenth. This sample was also put to use in a study of T cells of mothers and their children.

The specimen sequenced was blood. The receptors were sampled from a woman aged 35 to 49 in good health. CDR3s include the opening cysteine and the closing phenylalanine or tryptophan. The D gene is left open where the match is weak. Expanded clones get a size class; other rows say once, few or many, or leave the size out.

j_call clone_size d_call v_call cdr3_nt cdr3_aa
TRBJ1-2 many TRBD1 TRBV24-1 TGTGCCACCAGTGAAGGAACCGGGACAGCCTATGGCTACACCTTC CATSEGTGTAYGYTF
TRBJ1-5 NA NA TRBV12-3/TRBV12-4 TGTGCCAGCAGCCTCGACTGGTCGAAGCCCCAGCATTTT CASSLDWSKPQHF
TRBJ1-2 few NA TRBV4-1 TGCGCCAGCAGCGGAGGGGGAGGCGTCCTAGACTATGGCTACACCTTC CASSGGGGVLDYGYTF
TRBJ2-7 NA TRBD1 TRBV5-1 TGCGCCAGCAGATGGACAGGGGATAGCTCCTACGAGCAGTACTTC CASRWTGDSSYEQYF
TRBJ1-2 NA NA TRBV15 TGTGCCACCGGCAGAGATTATAACCAGGACCTCTATGGCTACACCTTC CATGRDYNQDLYGYTF
TRBJ2-3 NA NA TRBV20-1 TGCAGTGCCAATATGTTCGCGGCAGGAGGTGCAGATACGCAGTATTTT CSANMFAAGGADTQYF
TRBJ1-1 many NA TRBV5-1 TGCGCCAGCAGCTTGAGGGACCAGGGTGAAGCTTTCTTT CASSLRDQGEAFF
TRBJ2-5 few NA TRBV25-1 TGTGCCAGCAGCGCGGACAGTGGGGAAACCCAGTACTTC CASSADSGETQYF
TRBJ2-1 NA NA TRBV14 TGTGCCAGCAGCCAAGGCTTTAAGTTATACAATGAGCAGTTCTTC CASSQGFKLYNEQFF
TRBJ2-7 many NA TRBV27 TGTGCCAGCAGTGCGCAGGGGTTCTCCTACGAGCAGTACTTC CASSAQGFSYEQYF
TRBJ2-3 NA TRBD1 TRBV12-3/TRBV12-4 TGTGCCAGCAGTCATCGGACAGGGGGCGCAGATACACAGTATTTT CASSHRTGGADTQYF
TRBJ2-5 few NA TRBV27 TGTGCCAGCAGTTGGGGTATCAACCAAGAGACCCAGTACTTC CASSWGINQETQYF
TRBJ2-1 NA TRBD1 TRBV6-5 TGTGCCAGCAGGGCGGGACAGGGGGGGGATGAGCAGTTCTTC CASRAGQGGDEQFF
TRBJ2-7 few NA TRBV7-9 TGTGCCAGCAGCCCCGGCGCAGGCCTCACCTACGAGCAGTACTTC CASSPGAGLTYEQYF
TRBJ1-1 NA NA TRBV28 TGTGCCAGCAGTTTCGGACAGATTGAAGCTTTCTTT CASSFGQIEAFF
TRBJ2-7 few NA TRBV28 TGTGCCAGCAGCGCCCCCCCCTACGAGCAGTACTTC CASSAPPYEQYF
TRBJ2-7 many NA TRBV11-2 TGTGCCAGCAGCATAAGAACCACCTACGAGCAGTACTTC CASSIRTTYEQYF
TRBJ2-6 many NA TRBV7-8 TGTGCCAGCAGCTTATGGACCGCCGGCTCTGGGGCCAACGTCCTGACTTTC CASSLWTAGSGANVLTF
TRBJ2-7 NA NA TRBV10-3 TGTGCCATCGAGGGAGCAAACTCCTACGAGCAGTACTTC CAIEGANSYEQYF
TRBJ1-1 NA TRBD1 TRBV3-1 TGTGCCAGCAGCCAAGCAAGAGGACAGGGGGCCGCTTTCTTT CASSQARGQGAAFF
TRBJ2-3 NA TRBD1 TRBV10-3 TGTGCCATCAGTGAGTTCGAAGGGACAGGGGTTTACGCAGATACGCAGTATTTT CAISEFEGTGVYADTQYF
TRBJ2-3 NA TRBD1 TRBV2 TGTGCCAGCAGCCGGGACAGGGCGGCTGGCGATACGCAGTATTTT CASSRDRAAGDTQYF
TRBJ2-7 NA TRBD1 TRBV4-1 TGCGCCAGCAGCCGCGACAGGGCCGTCGGATTCTACGAGCAGTACTTC CASSRDRAVGFYEQYF
TRBJ1-1 many NA TRBV20-1 TGCAGCCTGACGGTTATGAACACTGAAGCTTTCTTT CSLTVMNTEAFF
TRBJ2-1 many TRBD2 TRBV12-3/TRBV12-4 TGTGCCAGCAGTTTACTACTAGCGGGGGGGGCGAGGGAGCAGTTCTTC CASSLLLAGGAREQFF
TRBJ1-4 NA NA TRBV5-1 TGCGCCAGCAGCCAAAACACGGGGGGGAATGAAAAACTGTTTTTT CASSQNTGGNEKLFF
TRBJ2-5 few NA TRBV7-6 TGTGCCACCTCGACAGGACAAGAGACCCAGTACTTC CATSTGQETQYF
TRBJ2-7 few NA TRBV20-1 TGCAGTGCTAGAGCCCCCGACGGGATAGTGGGCGAGCAGTACTTC CSARAPDGIVGEQYF
TRBJ2-4 NA TRBD1 TRBV7-2 TGTGTCAGCAGCTTGACAGGGAGCGGTTGGGAGCAGTACTTC CVSSLTGSGWEQYF
TRBJ1-5 many NA TRBV9 TGTGCCAGCAGCGCTCAGGATGTGGGTCAGCCCCAGCATTTT CASSAQDVGQPQHF
TRBJ1-2 NA NA TRBV2 TGTGCCAGCATAGGGACGGCCCATGGCTACACCTTC CASIGTAHGYTF
TRBJ2-7 NA TRBD1 TRBV9 TGTGCCAGCAGCCCTCCCATTGGGACAGGGTGCCACGAGCAGTACTTC CASSPPIGTGCHEQYF
TRBJ2-7 many NA TRBV7-3 TGTGCCAGCAGCTTAGCGGACGGAGCCTACGAGCAGTACTTC CASSLADGAYEQYF
TRBJ2-7 NA NA TRBV20-1 TGCAGTGCTAGAAGTCCGGGTTACAATGAGCAGTACTTC CSARSPGYNEQYF
TRBJ2-7 few NA TRBV4-1 TGCGCCAGCAGCCTCCCGGGGGCGAGCTCCTACGAGCAGTACTTC CASSLPGASSYEQYF
TRBJ2-2 NA NA TRBV14 TGTGCCACCAGCGATTATGAGTGGCTCGGGGAATCGACCGGGGAGCTGTTTTTT CATSDYEWLGESTGELFF
TRBJ1-3 NA NA TRBV15 TGTGCCACCAGGGGTCCTGTTGACACCATATATTTT CATRGPVDTIYF
TRBJ1-1 NA TRBD1 TRBV5-1 TGCGCCAGCAGCCTTGACAGGGGGTCCGGGAACACTGAAGCTTTCTTT CASSLDRGSGNTEAFF
TRBJ1-2 few NA TRBV7-2 TGTGCCAGCAGCAACGGGGGGATGGACTATGGCTACACCTTC CASSNGGMDYGYTF
TRBJ1-5 few NA TRBV7-6 TGTGCCAGCAGCCTAGGGGGGCTTTATAGCAATCAGCCCCAGCATTTT CASSLGGLYSNQPQHF
TRBJ2-5 NA TRBD2 TRBV2 TGTGCCAGCGACGTCACGGGGGGAGAGACCCAGTACTTC CASDVTGGETQYF
TRBJ2-7 NA NA TRBV20-1 TGCAGTGCTAGGATTAGAGGGGTAGCAGACTACGAGCAGTACTTC CSARIRGVADYEQYF